A single sample gave rise to the 26 T cell receptor beta chains below, sequenced in a study of T-cell reconstitution after alpha-beta-depleted transplantation in children. Unique molecular identifiers were built into the TCRbeta library. In TCRdb, the PCR reads were re-called with MiXCR into one record per CDR3 protein. Of about 91,000 distinct CDR3 sequences in the sample, roughly 8% are singletons; the top ten hold 6.9%. The source material was PBMCs from the stem cell graft donor, sampled from the stem cell graft. The receptors were sampled from a human donor who donated a stem cell graft to a child with congenital amegakaryocytic thrombocytopenia.

In this sample, this clonotype turned up many times. The chain combines TRBV5-4 with TRBJ1-1, with a weak D call TRBD1 (6 bases). The length of the CDR3 is 14 residues. CDR1 is SGHNT, CDR2 YYREEE, per germline (reference sequence). Trimming removed 4 bases from V and 5 bases from J, with 15 bases in between. The CDR3 DNA is TGTGCCAGCAGCAACAGGAAGGGGGAGACTGAAGCTTTCTTT. It is translated as CASSNRKGETEAFF.

In its sample, this clonotype was seen many times. The chain combines TRBV7-2 with TRBJ2-1; D is unclear. Germline V gene lookup returns CDR1 SGHTA and CDR2 FQGNSA. V lost 3 bases to trimming and J lost 2 bases, with 8 bases between them. The CDR3 spans 14 residues. CDR3 in DNA: TGTGCCAGCAGCTTGGATTGGGCCTACAATGAGCAGTTCTTC. This codes for CASSLDWAYNEQFF. Variable domain in full (rest from reference TRBV7-2 and TRBJ2-1): GAGVSQSPSNKVTEKGKDVELRCDPISGHTALYWYRQSLGQGLEFLIYFQGNSAPDKSGLPSDRFSAERTGGSVSTLTIQRTQQEDSAVYLCASSLDWAYNEQFFGPGTRLTVL.

Many counts were recorded for this clonotype. The V gene is TRBV5-5, the J gene TRBJ2-2, with 11 bases matching TRBD2. The CDR3 loop spans 15 amino acids. Trimming cost V 4 bases and J 3 bases; bases outside gene matches: 2. Per the germline V gene, CDR1 is SGHKS and CDR2 is YYEKEE (reference sequence). The CDR3 nucleotides read TGTGCCAGCAGCATTAGCGGGGGGGACACCGGGGAGCTGTTTTTT. Translated: CASSISGGDTGELFF.

This clonotype was observed a handful of times. A read error may be the cause here, since a much bigger clone is one base away. The V call is TRBV20-1, the J call TRBJ2-6; TRBD1 is a possible D gene (5 bases). Trimming pared 5 bases from V and 15 bases from J, leaving 14 bases between. The CDR3 is 11 amino acids. Germline V CDR1 and CDR2: DFQATT, SNEGSKA (reference sequence). Here the CDR3 DNA reads TGCAGTGCTGGGCAGGGCTCAGGCCTGACTTTC. The encoded protein is CSAGQGSGLTF.

There are many counts of this clonotype. The chain combines TRBV9 with TRBJ1-2, with 7 bases matching TRBD1. This CDR3 has 14 amino acids. The V and J ends lost 3 bases and 2 bases, in that order; junction bases with no gene match: 4. Germline CDR1 SGDLS, CDR2 YYNGEE. CDR3 DNA: TGTGCCAGCAGCGCAGGGGGAGGAAACTATGGCTACACCTTC. This translates into CASSAGGGNYGYTF.

This clonotype was found many times. The chain employs TRBV30 and TRBJ2-3; 8 nucleotides line up with TRBD1. Per germline, CDR1 GTSNPN and CDR2 SVGIG (reference sequence). V was clipped by 0 bases and J by 4 bases; unmatched bases: 6. This CDR3 is built from 15 residues. The CDR3 bases are TGTGCCTGGAGTGTAGGCAGGGGGCAGGCAGATACGCAGTATTTT. Translation: CAWSVGRGQADTQYF.

There are many counts of this clonotype. The chain combines TRBV12-3 or TRBV12-4 with TRBJ2-1; the match to TRBD2 covers 14 bases. This CDR3 comprises 17 residues. The junction had 7 bases not matched to a gene; V was cut back by 6 bases and J by 3 bases. CDR3 nucleotide sequence: TGTGCCAGCAGCCCGACTAGCGGGGGGGTCATCTACAATGAGCAGTTCTTC. It is translated as CASSPTSGGVIYNEQFF.

The sample holds many counts of this clonotype. The gene calls are TRBV12-3 or TRBV12-4 and TRBJ1-3; 7 nucleotides match TRBD1. The V and J ends lost 7 bases and 3 bases, in that order; junction bases with no gene match: 9. The CDR3 is made up of 15 amino acids. This CDR3 is CASTLSRTGGNTIYF. CDR3 nucleotides: TGTGCCAGCACTTTGAGTAGGACAGGTGGAAACACCATATATTTT.

The rearrangement joins TRBV6-1 to TRBJ2-6, with a possible D match to TRBD2 (6 bases). The V end lost 6 bases, the J end lost 0 bases, and 18 bases lay between the germline ends. The CDR3 covers 18 residues. Germline V gene lookup returns CDR1 MNHNS and CDR2 SASEGT. Written as DNA, the CDR3 is TGTGCCAGCAGGCTTTTAGGGACTGGGAGCTCTGGGGCCAACGTCCTGACTTTC. Translation: CASRLLGTGSSGANVLTF.

This clonotype was found many times. The V call is TRBV6-1, the J call TRBJ2-5; TRBD1 matches at 8 bases. Unmatched junction bases numbered 4, after V lost 3 bases and J lost 7 bases. This CDR3 comprises 13 residues. CDR1 is MNHNS and CDR2 is SASEGT in the germline V gene. The CDR3 DNA sequence: TGTGCCAGCAGTGAGGGACAGGAGGGGACCCAGTACTTC. It codes for CASSEGQEGTQYF.

The V and J genes are TRBV7-9 and TRBJ2-7; D perhaps matches TRBD2 (5 bases). CDR3 length: 17 residues. Per germline, CDR1 SEHNR and CDR2 FQNEAQ (reference sequence). V was pared by 5 bases and J by 3 bases, with 23 bases between. The CDR3 spells CASSPALSGGLYYEQYF. In DNA, the CDR3 is TGTGCCAGCAGCCCCGCCCTCAGCGGAGGCCTTTACTACGAGCAGTACTTC.

In this sample, this clonotype turned up many times. As DNA, the CDR3 is TGTGCCAGCAGCAAAGGACTAGCGGGAGAGACCCAGTACTTC. Translating it yields CASSKGLAGETQYF. The chain carries TRBV7-7 and TRBJ2-5; the match to TRBD2 covers 11 bases. V was pared by 5 bases and J by 4 bases, with 3 bases of the junction left unmatched. CDR3 length: 14 amino acids. Germline CDR1 SSHAT, CDR2 FNYEAQ (reference sequence).

The table lists this clonotype with many counts. This chain's CDR3 is CASSLGTGIGTGELFF. In DNA, the CDR3 is TGCGCCAGCAGCTTGGGTACAGGAATCGGAACCGGGGAGCTGTTTTTT. The rearrangement uses TRBV5-1 and TRBJ2-2, with D perhaps matching TRBD1 (5 bases). The CDR3 loop spans 16 amino acids. Trimming shortened V by 0 bases and J by 5 bases, and 14 bases separated the two germline ends. Germline loops: CDR1 SGHRS, CDR2 YFSETQ.

This clonotype was seen ten or more times. The chain recombines TRBV29-1 with TRBJ2-5, with D perhaps TRBD2 (5 bases). V was pared by 7 bases and J by 3 bases, with 12 bases between. This CDR3 is built from 12 residues. CDR1 and CDR2 from the germline V gene are SQVTM and ANQGSEA. The CDR3 nucleotides read TGCAGCGAGTTAAGAGCGGAAGAGACCCAGTACTTC. Translation gives CSELRAEETQYF.

This clonotype has at least ten counts. This rearrangement joins TRBV7-2 to TRBJ1-2, with 7 bases matching TRBD1. The CDR3 runs to 13 residues. V shed 0 bases and J 7 bases; nucleotides not matched to a gene: 2. Germline CDR1 reads SGHTA; CDR2 reads FQGNSA. CDR3 DNA sequence: TGTGCCAGCAGCTTAGCCCAGGGGGTTGGCTACACCTTC. This translates into CASSLAQGVGYTF.

This clonotype was detected ten times or more. V and J are TRBV11-1 and TRBJ1-1; D is undetermined. The CDR3 loop spans 16 amino acids. V lost 7 bases, J lost 0 bases, and 18 bases lay in between. Germline values: CDR1 SGHAT, CDR2 FQDESV (reference sequence). CDR3 residues: CASIDNTASMNTEAFF. The CDR3 coding sequence is TGTGCCAGCATCGATAATACAGCCTCTATGAACACTGAAGCTTTCTTT.

This clonotype was counted ten times or more. The V call is TRBV20-1, the J call TRBJ1-2, with 8 bases lining up with TRBD1. Germline lookup yields CDR1 DFQATT and CDR2 SNEGSKA (reference sequence). This CDR3 is built from 14 residues. J was trimmed by 0 bases and V by 3 bases; bases with no gene match: 3. The CDR3 loop is CSARNRGSNYGYTF. CDR3 sequence (DNA): TGCAGTGCTAGGAACAGGGGGTCTAACTATGGCTACACCTTC.

This clonotype was recorded many times. The chain is built from TRBV12-3 or TRBV12-4 and TRBJ2-3; unclear D gene. Trimming stripped 6 bases from V and 1 base from J, with 8 bases between. The CDR3 runs to 13 residues. CDR3 amino acids: CASSSGGTDTQYF. The CDR3 DNA reads as TGTGCCAGCAGCTCAGGCGGCACAGATACGCAGTATTTT.

This clonotype has ten or more counts. This chain joins TRBV6-5 and TRBJ1-5; TRBD1 is a possible D gene (5 bases). V was shortened by 2 bases and J by 3 bases, with 8 bases between the two germline ends. Germline values: CDR1 MNHEY, CDR2 SVGAGI. The CDR3 has 14 amino acids. The CDR3: CASSYGGFNQPQHF. CDR3 nucleotides: TGTGCCAGCAGTTACGGGGGATTCAATCAGCCCCAGCATTTT.

V is TRBV20-1 and J is TRBJ2-7, with TRBD1 identical over 8 bases. Germline loops: CDR1 DFQATT, CDR2 SNEGSKA (reference sequence). This CDR3 region has 13 residues. The V and J ends lost 4 bases and 3 bases, in that order; junction bases with no gene match: 5. CDR3 DNA sequence: TGCAGTGCTACCGGGACAGGCGACTACGAGCAGTACTTC. Translating gives CSATGTGDYEQYF.

This clonotype was counted at least ten times. The V call is TRBV28, the J call TRBJ2-7; D is uncertain. CDR1 is MDHEN, CDR2 SYDVKM, per germline. Trimming took off 4 bases at V and 4 bases at J, with 8 bases between the two ends. The CDR3 totals 12 residues. CDR3 amino acids: CASSSSMYEQYF. The CDR3 coding sequence is TGTGCCAGCAGTTCAAGCATGTACGAGCAGTACTTC.

This clonotype was observed at least ten times. CDR3 sequence: CASSQVFPHGAGETQYF. The CDR3 bases are TGCGCCAGCAGCCAAGTCTTCCCTCATGGGGCAGGAGAGACCCAGTACTTC. The chain combines TRBV4-1 with TRBJ2-5; D may be TRBD1 (5 bases). The CDR3 contains 17 residues. V lost 1 base, J lost 4 bases, and 19 bases lay in between. CDR1 and CDR2 from the germline V gene are MGHRA and YSYEKL.

Concerning this clonotype: As the CDR3 is not closed by the conserved phenylalanine or tryptophan, this likely results from a read error. V and J are TRBV29-1 and TRBJ1-1; D is undetermined. V lost 8 bases to trimming and J lost 1 base, with 14 bases between them. The CDR3 contains 13 residues. CDR1 is SQVTM, CDR2 ANQGSEA, per germline. The CDR3 bases are TGCAGCTCATCCGCCAGAGGGAACACTGAAGCTTTCTTG. Translation: CSSSARGNTEAFL.

At least ten counts were recorded for this clonotype. This chain connects TRBV15 to TRBJ2-3; 7 bases line up with TRBD2. In germline, CDR1 is LNHNV, CDR2 YYDKDF (reference sequence). V dropped 1 base and J dropped 2; count of bases not matched to a gene: 3. The CDR3 has 15 residues. CDR3 in amino acids: CATSRVLALTDTQYF. The CDR3 DNA sequence: TGTGCCACCAGCAGAGTACTAGCGCTCACAGATACGCAGTATTTT.

This clonotype came up many times. The chain uses TRBV10-2 and TRBJ2-2, with D possibly TRBD1 on 5 matching bases. CDR3 length: 13 amino acids. Germline loops: CDR1 WSHSY, CDR2 SAAADI. Trimming removed 5 bases at V and 9 bases at J, with 13 bases between. DNA for the CDR3: TGCGCCAGCAGTAGAGACAGAAACAGGGAGCTGTTTTTT. Its protein is CASSRDRNRELFF.

As concerns this clonotype: With a much larger clone just one base away, this may be a read error. V is TRBV3-1 and J is TRBJ1-2, with D unclear. This CDR3 is 13 amino acids long. Germline V gene lookup returns CDR1 LGHDT and CDR2 YNNKEL (reference sequence). The CDR3 here is CASSLHLNYGDTF. The DNA for the CDR3 is TGTGCCAGCAGCCTCCATCTGAACTATGGCGACACCTTC.